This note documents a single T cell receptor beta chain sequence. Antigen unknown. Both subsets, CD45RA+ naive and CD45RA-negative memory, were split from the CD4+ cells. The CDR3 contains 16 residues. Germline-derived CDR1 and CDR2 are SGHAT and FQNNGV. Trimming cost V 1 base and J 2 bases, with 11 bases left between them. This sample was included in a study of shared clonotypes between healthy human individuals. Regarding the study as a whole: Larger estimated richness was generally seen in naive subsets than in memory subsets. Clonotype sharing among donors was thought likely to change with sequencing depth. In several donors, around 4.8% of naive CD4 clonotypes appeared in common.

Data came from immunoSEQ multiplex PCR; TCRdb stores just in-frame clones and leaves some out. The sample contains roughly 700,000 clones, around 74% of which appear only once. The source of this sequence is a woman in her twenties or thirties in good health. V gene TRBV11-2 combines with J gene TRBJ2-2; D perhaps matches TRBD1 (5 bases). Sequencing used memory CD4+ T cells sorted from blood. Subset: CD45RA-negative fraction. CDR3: CASSLGPQGNTGELFF. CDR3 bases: TGTGCCAGCAGCTTAGGTCCCCAGGGAAACACCGGGGAGCTGTTTTTT.